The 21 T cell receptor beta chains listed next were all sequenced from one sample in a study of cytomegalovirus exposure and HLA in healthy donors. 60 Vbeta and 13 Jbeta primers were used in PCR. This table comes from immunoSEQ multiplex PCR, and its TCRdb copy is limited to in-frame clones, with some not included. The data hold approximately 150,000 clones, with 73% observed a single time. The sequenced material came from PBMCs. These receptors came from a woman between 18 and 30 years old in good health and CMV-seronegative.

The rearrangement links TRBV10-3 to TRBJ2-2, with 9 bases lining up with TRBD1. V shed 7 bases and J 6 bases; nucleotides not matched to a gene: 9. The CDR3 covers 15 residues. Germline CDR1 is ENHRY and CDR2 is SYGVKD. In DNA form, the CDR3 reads TGTGCCATCACCAAAAGACAGGGGGGGGCCGGGGAGCTGTTTTTT. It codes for CAITKRQGGAGELFF.

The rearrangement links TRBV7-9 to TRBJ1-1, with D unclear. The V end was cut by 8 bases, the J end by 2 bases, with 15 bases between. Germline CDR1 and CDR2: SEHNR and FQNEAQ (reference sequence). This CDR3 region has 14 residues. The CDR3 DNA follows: TGTGCCAGCCTAAACAGCGCGGGAAACACTGAAGCTTTCTTT. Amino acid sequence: CASLNSAGNTEAFF. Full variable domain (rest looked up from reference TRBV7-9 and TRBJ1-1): DTGVSQNPRHKITKRGQNVTFRCDPISEHNRLYWYRQTLGQGPEFLTYFQNEAQLEKSRLLSDRFSAERPKGSFSTLEIQRTEQGDSAMYLCASLNSAGNTEAFFGQGTRLTVV.

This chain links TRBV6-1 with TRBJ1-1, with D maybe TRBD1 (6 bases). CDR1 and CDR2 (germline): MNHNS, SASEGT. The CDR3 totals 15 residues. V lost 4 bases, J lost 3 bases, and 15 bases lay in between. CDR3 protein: CASSAPTGIHTEAFF. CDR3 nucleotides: TGTGCCAGCAGTGCCCCCACAGGGATACACACTGAAGCTTTCTTT.

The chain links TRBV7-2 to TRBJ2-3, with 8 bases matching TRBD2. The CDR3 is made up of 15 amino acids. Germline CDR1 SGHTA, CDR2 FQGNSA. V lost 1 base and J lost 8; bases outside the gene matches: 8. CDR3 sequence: CASSLGLAGQGTQYF. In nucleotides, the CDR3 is TGTGCCAGCAGCTTAGGCCTAGCGGGTCAGGGTACGCAGTATTTT.

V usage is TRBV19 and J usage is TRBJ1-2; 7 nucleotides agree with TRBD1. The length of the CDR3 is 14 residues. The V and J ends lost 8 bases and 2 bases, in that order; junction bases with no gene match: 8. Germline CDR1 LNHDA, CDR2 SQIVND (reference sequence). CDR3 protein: CASSRDSSNYGYTF. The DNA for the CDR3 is TGTGCCAGTTCCCGGGACAGCTCAAACTATGGCTACACCTTC.

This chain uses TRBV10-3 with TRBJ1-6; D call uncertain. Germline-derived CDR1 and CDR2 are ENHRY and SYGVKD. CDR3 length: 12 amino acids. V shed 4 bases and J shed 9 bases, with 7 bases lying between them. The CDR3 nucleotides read TGTGCCATCAGTGCCGAGGGTTCACCCCTCCACTTT. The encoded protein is CAISAEGSPLHF.

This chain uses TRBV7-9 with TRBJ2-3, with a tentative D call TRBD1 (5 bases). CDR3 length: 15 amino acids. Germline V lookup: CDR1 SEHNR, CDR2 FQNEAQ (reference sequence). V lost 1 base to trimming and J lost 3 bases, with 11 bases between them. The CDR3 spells CASSLVGRATDTQYF. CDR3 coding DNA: TGTGCCAGCAGCTTAGTCGGCAGGGCTACAGATACGCAGTATTTT.

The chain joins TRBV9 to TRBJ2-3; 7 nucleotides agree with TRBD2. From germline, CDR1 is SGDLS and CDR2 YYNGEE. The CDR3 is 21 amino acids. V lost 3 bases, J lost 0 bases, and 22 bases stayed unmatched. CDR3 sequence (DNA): TGTGCCAGCAGCGCCCGGGGGAGCAGGGCTCCTGGCGGGGGAAGCACAGATACGCAGTATTTT. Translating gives CASSARGSRAPGGGSTDTQYF.

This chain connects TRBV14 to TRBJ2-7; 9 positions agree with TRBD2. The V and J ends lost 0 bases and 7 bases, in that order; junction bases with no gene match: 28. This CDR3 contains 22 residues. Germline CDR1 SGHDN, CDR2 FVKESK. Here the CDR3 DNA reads TGTGCCAGCAGCCAAGAGATTGAGGCCGGGACTAGCTATAGGGCACGGGGCTGGGAGCAGTACGTC. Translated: CASSQEIEAGTSYRARGWEQYV.

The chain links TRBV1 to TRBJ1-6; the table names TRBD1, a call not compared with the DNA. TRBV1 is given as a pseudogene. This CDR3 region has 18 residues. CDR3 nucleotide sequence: TGCACCAGCAGCCAAGATCGGGAGAGGGACAGAATTAATTCACCCCTCCACTTT. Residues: CTSSQDRERDRINSPLHF.

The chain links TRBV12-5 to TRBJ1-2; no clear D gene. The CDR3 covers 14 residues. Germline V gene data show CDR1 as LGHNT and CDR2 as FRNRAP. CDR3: CASGWADSDEGYTF. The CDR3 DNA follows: TGTGCCTCCGGATGGGCCGATTCTGATGAAGGCTACACCTTC.

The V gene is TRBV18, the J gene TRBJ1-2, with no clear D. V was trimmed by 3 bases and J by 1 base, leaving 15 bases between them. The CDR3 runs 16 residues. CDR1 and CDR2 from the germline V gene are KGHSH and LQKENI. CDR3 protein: CASSPTTTRVNYGYTF. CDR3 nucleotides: TGTGCCAGCTCACCCACTACAACACGGGTTAACTATGGCTACACCTTC.

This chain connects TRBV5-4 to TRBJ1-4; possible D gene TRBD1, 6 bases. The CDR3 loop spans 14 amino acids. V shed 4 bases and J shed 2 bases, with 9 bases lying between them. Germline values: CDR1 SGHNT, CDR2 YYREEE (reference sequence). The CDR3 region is CASSRQVTNEKLFF. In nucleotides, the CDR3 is TGTGCCAGCAGCCGACAGGTTACTAATGAAAAACTGTTTTTT.

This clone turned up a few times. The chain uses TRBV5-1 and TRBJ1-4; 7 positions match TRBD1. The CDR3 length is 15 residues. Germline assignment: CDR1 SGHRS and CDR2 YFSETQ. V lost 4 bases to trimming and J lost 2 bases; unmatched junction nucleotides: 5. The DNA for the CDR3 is TGCGCCAGCAGCAGACAGGGAATGACTAATGAAAAACTGTTTTTT. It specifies CASSRQGMTNEKLFF.

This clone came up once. The CDR3 reads CASSALDRAIRETQYF. Here the CDR3 DNA reads TGTGCCAGCAGTGCGCTGGACAGGGCCATTCGGGAGACCCAGTACTTC. The chain joins TRBV14 to TRBJ2-5, with TRBD1 matching 8 bases. CDR1 SGHDN and CDR2 FVKESK come from the germline V gene. J gave up 5 bases and V 6 bases, and 14 bases lay outside the gene matches. The CDR3 has 16 residues. Full variable domain (remainder filled in from reference TRBV14 and TRBJ2-5): EAGVTQFPSHSVIEKGQTVTLRCDPISGHDNLYWYRRVMGKEIKFLLHFVKESKQDESGMPNNRFLAERTGGTYSTLKVQPAELEDSGVYFCASSALDRAIRETQYFGPGTRLLVL.

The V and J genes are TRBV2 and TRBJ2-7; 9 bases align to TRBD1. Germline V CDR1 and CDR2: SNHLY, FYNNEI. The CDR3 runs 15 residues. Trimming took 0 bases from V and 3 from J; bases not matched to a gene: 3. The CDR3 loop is CASSEAGTGLYEQYF. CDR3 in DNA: TGTGCCAGCAGTGAAGCCGGGACAGGGCTCTACGAGCAGTACTTC.

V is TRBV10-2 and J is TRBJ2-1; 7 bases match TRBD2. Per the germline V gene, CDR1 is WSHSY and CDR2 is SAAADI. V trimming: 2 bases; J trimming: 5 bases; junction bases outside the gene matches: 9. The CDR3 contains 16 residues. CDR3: CASSEGGREANNEQFF. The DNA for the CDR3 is TGCGCCAGCAGTGAGGGTGGGAGGGAGGCCAACAATGAGCAGTTCTTC.

CDR3 in amino acids: CASSVAPGQDNEKLFF. The CDR3 DNA reads TGTGCCAGCAGCGTAGCACCGGGACAAGATAATGAAAAACTGTTTTTT. This rearrangement joins TRBV9 to TRBJ1-4; D might be TRBD1 (6 bases). V lost 0 bases and J 4 bases, leaving 13 bases between the germline ends. The CDR3 contains 16 residues. Germline loops: CDR1 SGDLS, CDR2 YYNGEE.

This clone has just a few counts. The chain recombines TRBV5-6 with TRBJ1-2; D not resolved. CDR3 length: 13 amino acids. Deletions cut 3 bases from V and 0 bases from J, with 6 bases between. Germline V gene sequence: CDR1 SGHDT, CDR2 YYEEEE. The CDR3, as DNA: TGTGCCAGCAGCTCAGATACTAACTATGGCTACACCTTC. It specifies CASSSDTNYGYTF. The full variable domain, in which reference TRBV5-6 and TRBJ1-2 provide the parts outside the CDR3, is DAGVTQSPTHLIKTRGQQVTLRCSPKSGHDTVSWYQQALGQGPQFIFQYYEEEERQRGNFPDRFSGHQFPNYSSELNVNALLLGDSALYLCASSSDTNYGYTFGSGTRLTVV.

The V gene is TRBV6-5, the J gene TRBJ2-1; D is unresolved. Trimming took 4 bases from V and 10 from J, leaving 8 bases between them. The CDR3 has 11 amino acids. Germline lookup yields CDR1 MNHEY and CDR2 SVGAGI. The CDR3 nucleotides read TGTGCCAGCAGTTCCTGGCGGGAGCAGTTCTTC. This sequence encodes CASSSWREQFF.

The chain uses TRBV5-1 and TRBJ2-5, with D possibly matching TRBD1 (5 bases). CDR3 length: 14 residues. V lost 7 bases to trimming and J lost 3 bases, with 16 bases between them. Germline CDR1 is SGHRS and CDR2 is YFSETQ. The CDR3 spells CASSWQGQEETQYF. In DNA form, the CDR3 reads TGCGCCAGCTCCTGGCAAGGACAAGAAGAGACCCAGTACTTC.